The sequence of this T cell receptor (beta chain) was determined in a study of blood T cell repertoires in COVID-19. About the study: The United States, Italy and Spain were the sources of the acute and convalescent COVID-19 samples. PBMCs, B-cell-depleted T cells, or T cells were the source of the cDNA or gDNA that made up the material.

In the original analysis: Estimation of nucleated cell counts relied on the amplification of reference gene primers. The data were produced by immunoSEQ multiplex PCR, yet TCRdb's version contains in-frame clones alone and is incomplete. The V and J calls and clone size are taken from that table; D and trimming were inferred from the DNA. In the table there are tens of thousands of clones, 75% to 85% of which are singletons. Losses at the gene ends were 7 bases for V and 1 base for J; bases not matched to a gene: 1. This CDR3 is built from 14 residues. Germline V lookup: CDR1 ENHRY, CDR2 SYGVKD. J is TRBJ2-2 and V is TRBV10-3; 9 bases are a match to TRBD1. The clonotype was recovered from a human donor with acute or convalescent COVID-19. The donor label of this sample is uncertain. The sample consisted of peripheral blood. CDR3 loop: CAITGQGNTGELFF. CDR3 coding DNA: TGTGCCATCACGGGACAGGGGAACACCGGGGAGCTGTTTTTT.